Each of the 3 T cell receptor beta chains below was sequenced from the same sample in a study of T cell clonality in common variable immunodeficiency. Broader study findings: In common variable immunodeficiency, TCR beta chains reportedly carried fewer deletions and N-nucleotide insertions.

Repertoires were generated with immunoSEQ multiplex PCR, while TCRdb's copy carries only in-frame clones and drops some. Altogether tens of thousands of clones were found in the sample, and no singletons occur. No antigens are known for them. The sequenced sample was peripheral blood mononuclear cells. These receptors originate from a human donor with common variable immunodeficiency.

With respect to this clone: The DNA ends 3 residues before the CDR3 does, and the rest of the CDR3 is filled in from the germline J gene. This chain links TRBV7-2 with TRBJ2-7; a possible D gene is TRBD1 (5 bases). Trimming removed 5 bases at V and 4 bases at J, with 9 bases between. This CDR3 region has 12 residues. Germline V gene lookup returns CDR1 SGHTA and CDR2 FQGNSA. This CDR3 is CASSQTVYEQYF. The CDR3 bases that were read are TGTGCCAGCAGCCAGACAGTTTACGAG.

This clone has just a few counts. The read ends 3 residues early relative to the CDR3; the germline J gene fills the gap. The rearrangement joins TRBV19 to TRBJ2-7; the match to TRBD1 covers 7 bases. The trim removed 1 base at V and 4 bases at J, leaving 4 bases unmatched. Per germline, CDR1 LNHDA and CDR2 SQIVND (reference sequence). This CDR3 has 14 amino acids. The sequenced part of the CDR3 DNA is TGTGCCAGTAGTATAGGCCGACAGGGTTACGAG. This encodes CASSIGRQGYE. The entire CDR3 reads CASSIGRQGYEQYF. The full variable domain, in which reference TRBV19 and TRBJ2-7 provide the parts outside the CDR3, is DGGITQSPKYLFRKEGQNVTLSCEQNLNHDAMYWYRQDPGQGLRLIYYSQIVNDFQKGDIAEGYSVSREKKESFPLTVTSAQKNPTAFYLCASSIGRQGYEQYFGPGTRLTVT.

In its sample, this clone was seen a few times. Coverage ceases 3 residues before the CDR3 finishes, and the germline J gene fills in the end. The chain combines TRBV30 with TRBJ2-2; 7 bases fit TRBD1. The CDR3 is made up of 15 amino acids. The germline gives CDR1 GTSNPN, CDR2 SVGIG (reference sequence). The J segment lost 0 bases and the V segment lost 3 bases, leaving 4 bases of the junction unmatched. CDR3 bases read: TGTGCCTGGAGATCCGGGACAGCGAACACCGGGGAG. It yields the protein CAWRSGTANTGE. In full, the CDR3 is CAWRSGTANTGELFF. The full variable domain, completed using reference TRBV30 and TRBJ2-2, is SQTIHQWPATLVQPVGSPLSLECTVEGTSNPNLYWYRQAAGRGLQLLFYSVGIGQISSEVPQNLSASRPQDRQFILSSKKLLLSDSGFYLCAWRSGTANTGELFFGEGSRLTVL.